The following is a TCR beta chain sequence with its context. This clone was observed a handful of times. Its antigen specificity is not known. No base quality information exists; no much larger clone differs at one position. According to the study, the label for this sample's time point signals: progressive disease on ibrutinib. For TCR beta library preparation, approximately 2.2 micrograms of genomic DNA were isolated from cryopreserved PBMCs. High-throughput TCR beta sequencing was performed on longitudinal blood samples from CLL patients receiving ibrutinib monotherapy. The patients were enrolled in a single-center, open-label phase 2 trial of ibrutinib monotherapy. The data belong to a study of cytotoxic CD8 clonotypes in ibrutinib-treated CLL (dated by TCRdb to about 2021). Turning to the overall study: The cohort had 11 to 12 relapsed/refractory and more than 14 treatment-naive patients; roughly 17 were IGHV unmutated. Partial responses were observed in some 24 patients and complete responses in 2; after a median follow-up of about 69 months, remission was maintained in 15 or so patients and progression was observed in approximately 12. The response samples were drawn at a median of approximately 11 months into treatment, with a range of roughly 6 to 36 months. On average, each sample yielded around 230,000 productive templates and about 94,000 productive rearrangements. Longitudinal samples were available for about 30% of the roughly 86 trial participants. Cryopreserved peripheral blood mononuclear cells were obtained prior to treatment, at the time of response, and at either disease progression or sustained remission. Patients were still on ibrutinib when every remission and progressive disease sample was collected.

On a MiSeq, deep resolution sequencing aimed for a depth between 1 in 1 million and 1 in 200,000 T cells, with each clonotype covered 10x on average. TCR beta libraries were generated with the immunoSEQ hsTCRB Kit. Concerning the study's data processing: ImmunoSEQ Data Assistant and ImmunoSEQ Analyzer were used for data analysis, and V, D and J genes were assigned according to IMGT definitions. Clonality, which ranges from 0 to 1, was calculated as one minus the normalized Shannon entropy of productive rearrangement frequencies. Only overrepresented clonotypes making up at least 0.05% of each patient's repertoire were included in the public clonotype analysis. More than ten repertoires from age-matched healthy donors, obtained from immuneACCESS, served as clonality controls. Drawn from immuneACCESS, this table holds only the in-frame rearrangements with V and J called that TCRdb kept. Clones are partly lost; checked studies trace under half to an unresolved V gene and leave the rest unexplained. V and J calls and clone size are given by that table; D and trimming were obtained from the DNA. Recorded for this sample are 250,000 to 350,000 clones; roughly four fifths of them occurred a single time. About 5% of the sample lies in the top ten.

What the research found in general, with its limitations: An increase in clonality was observed at ibrutinib response, with clonality remaining stable during sustained remission and falling back toward baseline at progression. Public clonotypes were rare and either shrank or stayed stable during treatment, and the rise in clonality at ibrutinib response reflected expansion of private clonotypes. Lymph node repertoires were not examined, and the timing of sampling was not matched between patients in sustained remission and those whose disease progressed. At baseline, clonality was higher than in age-matched healthy donors and showed a strong correlation with circulating CD8+ T-cell counts.

Cut back by 2 bases and 2 bases, the V and J ends lie 10 bases apart. Taken from the germline V gene, the CDR1 and CDR2 loops are MNHNS and SASEGT. The CDR3 contains 14 residues, cysteine and phenylalanine counted. Only the CDR3 DNA is retained, 42 bases long and in frame from the first base. The sequenced sample was PBMCs, obtained at disease progression, from a patient treated with ibrutinib. This receptor was taken from a human donor with chronic lymphocytic leukemia. Recombination connected TRBV6-1 to TRBJ2-7; too little of a D gene remains to name it. The CDR3 sequence is CASSERTGPYEQYF. The DNA is TGTGCCAGCAGTGAAAGGACCGGCCCCTACGAGCAGTACTTC.